Listed below are T cell receptor beta chains from one sample, sequenced in a study of blood T cells in healthy people across ages. TCRdb called the 5' RACE reads again in MiXCR, with one record for every CDR3 protein. The sample shows about 800,000 distinct CDR3 sequences, 55% to 70% of them seen only once. The sample consisted of blood. The receptors were sampled from a man aged 25-45 years in good health. Each CDR3 is given with its conserved first and last residue. Each record gives: J gene, D gene, V gene, clone size, CDR3 protein, CDR3 DNA. The D gene is left open where the match is weak. Clone size is not always given. Where it is, it says once, few, many or a class for expanded clones.

j_call: TRBJ2-5; d_call: -; v_call: TRBV9; clone_size: -; cdr3_aa: CASSTRGETQYF; cdr3_nt: TGTGCCAGCAGCACCCGAGGAGAGACCCAGTACTTC
j_call: TRBJ1-2; d_call: -; v_call: TRBV24-1; clone_size: -; cdr3_aa: CATSDPSTGNGYTF; cdr3_nt: TGTGCCACCAGTGACCCCTCGACAGGAAATGGCTACACCTTC
j_call: TRBJ2-5; d_call: -; v_call: TRBV19; clone_size: -; cdr3_aa: CASSIALTETQYF; cdr3_nt: TGTGCCAGTAGTATAGCGCTGACGGAGACCCAGTACTTC
j_call: TRBJ2-1; d_call: TRBD1; v_call: TRBV6-2/TRBV6-3; clone_size: -; cdr3_aa: CASRTGTGENEQFF; cdr3_nt: TGTGCCAGCAGAACCGGGACAGGGGAAAATGAGCAGTTCTTC
j_call: TRBJ2-6; d_call: -; v_call: TRBV6-2/TRBV6-3; clone_size: few; cdr3_aa: CASRQGGIGANVLTF; cdr3_nt: TGTGCCAGCAGACAGGGGGGGATTGGGGCCAACGTCCTGACTTTC
j_call: TRBJ1-2; d_call: TRBD1; v_call: TRBV20-1; clone_size: few; cdr3_aa: CSARGEGQEANYGYTF; cdr3_nt: TGCAGTGCTAGAGGAGAAGGACAGGAAGCTAACTATGGCTACACCTTC
j_call: TRBJ1-2; d_call: -; v_call: TRBV6-5; clone_size: -; cdr3_aa: CASSCLAEPNYGYTF; cdr3_nt: TGTGCCAGCAGTTGCTTGGCGGAACCCAACTATGGCTACACCTTC
j_call: TRBJ2-7; d_call: -; v_call: TRBV10-3; clone_size: -; cdr3_aa: CAMSRGTYEQYF; cdr3_nt: TGTGCCATGAGCCGCGGCACCTACGAGCAGTACTTC
j_call: TRBJ1-2; d_call: -; v_call: TRBV10-2; clone_size: -; cdr3_aa: CASTPTVLNYGYTF; cdr3_nt: TGCGCCAGCACTCCGACAGTCCTTAACTATGGCTACACCTTC
j_call: TRBJ1-6; d_call: -; v_call: TRBV12-3/TRBV12-4; clone_size: -; cdr3_aa: CASSGLDSPLHF; cdr3_nt: TGTGCCAGCAGCGGATTGGACTCACCCCTCCACTTT
j_call: TRBJ2-5; d_call: TRBD1; v_call: TRBV5-1; clone_size: few; cdr3_aa: CASVGPGQGTGEQYF; cdr3_nt: TGCGCCAGTGTCGGGCCGGGACAGGGAACGGGTGAGCAGTACTTC
j_call: TRBJ2-1; d_call: -; v_call: TRBV20-1; clone_size: many; cdr3_aa: CSAPSVNEQFF; cdr3_nt: TGCAGTGCTCCTAGCGTTAATGAGCAGTTCTTC
j_call: TRBJ2-7; d_call: -; v_call: TRBV6-5; clone_size: few; cdr3_aa: CASSYSQRGYEQYF; cdr3_nt: TGTGCCAGCAGTTACTCACAAAGGGGGTACGAGCAGTACTTC
j_call: TRBJ2-7; d_call: -; v_call: TRBV11-1; clone_size: -; cdr3_aa: CASGMGGEQYF; cdr3_nt: TGTGCCAGCGGAATGGGCGGCGAGCAGTACTTC
j_call: TRBJ1-1; d_call: TRBD1; v_call: TRBV5-1; clone_size: -; cdr3_aa: CASLPGQGNTEAFF; cdr3_nt: TGCGCCAGCCTCCCAGGACAGGGGAACACTGAAGCTTTCTTT
j_call: TRBJ2-4; d_call: -; v_call: TRBV2; clone_size: -; cdr3_aa: CASLRRYGAKNIQYF; cdr3_nt: TGTGCCAGCTTGCGGCGGTATGGAGCCAAAAACATTCAGTACTTC
j_call: TRBJ2-7; d_call: -; v_call: TRBV20-1; clone_size: -; cdr3_aa: CGADGSGYEQYF; cdr3_nt: TGTGGCGCGGATGGCAGCGGCTACGAGCAGTACTTC
j_call: TRBJ2-4; d_call: -; v_call: TRBV29-1; clone_size: -; cdr3_aa: CSVEDLQGKRYF; cdr3_nt: TGCAGCGTTGAAGATCTTCAGGGGAAAAGGTACTTC
j_call: TRBJ1-2; d_call: -; v_call: TRBV12-3/TRBV12-4; clone_size: few; cdr3_aa: CASRLTGPGYGYTF; cdr3_nt: TGTGCCAGCAGGTTAACAGGGCCAGGCTATGGCTACACCTTC
j_call: TRBJ1-2; d_call: -; v_call: TRBV10-3; clone_size: few; cdr3_aa: CAIREDSNYGYTF; cdr3_nt: TGTGCCATCAGGGAGGACAGTAACTATGGCTACACCTTC